A selection of T cell receptor beta chains follows, all from one sample in a study of cytomegalovirus exposure and HLA in healthy donors. The table came from immunoSEQ multiplex PCR; TCRdb's copy has only in-frame clones and leaves some out. The table includes about 130,000 clones, 80% detected once. The sequenced sample was PBMCs. The receptors were gathered from a man aged 25-45 years in good health and CMV-seropositive. The CDR3 runs from the conserved cysteine through the conserved F or W. D genes are given only for firm matches. Rows give clone size only sometimes, using once, few, many, or a class for an expanded clone.

.,TRBV19,.,TRBJ2-3,CASSIQGPTDTQYF,TGTGCCAGTAGTATTCAGGGCCCCACAGATACGCAGTATTTT
.,TRBV5-6,TRBD1,TRBJ2-7,CASSDGTGHEQYF,TGTGCCAGCAGCGACGGGACAGGGCACGAGCAGTACTTC
.,TRBV6-5,TRBD1,TRBJ1-2,CASSYLAGGSFGYTF,TGTGCCAGCAGTTACCTCGCAGGGGGCAGTTTTGGCTACACCTTC
.,TRBV30,.,TRBJ2-2,CAWSGTSTGELFF,TGTGCCTGGAGTGGGACATCCACCGGGGAGCTGTTTTTT
once,TRBV6-5,.,TRBJ2-4,CASRRWVGENIQYF,TGTGCCAGCAGGAGGTGGGTTGGCGAAAACATTCAGTACTTC
.,TRBV11-2,.,TRBJ1-2,CASSLGGQVNYGYTF,TGTGCCAGCAGCCTAGGGGGGCAAGTCAACTATGGCTACACCTTC
.,TRBV5-1,.,TRBJ2-2,CASSLNLQGNTGELFF,TGCGCCAGCAGCTTAAACCTCCAGGGTAACACCGGGGAGCTGTTTTTT
once,TRBV5-1,.,TRBJ1-6,CASSPLADSPLHF,TGCGCCAGCAGCCCCCTAGCGGATTCACCCCTCCACTTT
.,TRBV4-1,.,TRBJ1-5,CASSHPFAGAGQPQHF,TGCGCCAGCAGCCACCCATTCGCAGGGGCCGGTCAGCCTCAGCATTTT
.,TRBV5-1,.,TRBJ2-7,CASSPVGGSTYEQYF,TGCGCCAGCAGCCCCGTCGGGGGTTCAACCTACGAGCAGTACTTC
.,TRBV7-8,.,TRBJ1-5,CASSLARGGNQPQHF,TGTGCCAGCAGCTTAGCGCGGGGGGGCAATCAGCCCCAGCATTTT
.,TRBV7-2,TRBD2,TRBJ2-1,CASSSAGASYNEQFF,TGTGCCAGCAGCTCAGCGGGGGCCTCCTACAATGAGCAGTTCTTC
.,TRBV2,.,TRBJ2-6,CASTPDSSNSGANVLTF,TGTGCCAGCACCCCCGATAGCAGTAACTCTGGGGCCAACGTCCTGACTTTC
.,TRBV19,.,TRBJ1-3,CASSTTTVSGNTIYF,TGTGCCAGTAGTACAACGACAGTCTCTGGAAACACCATATATTTT
.,TRBV18,TRBD1,TRBJ1-3,CASSAGQGASGNTIYF,TGTGCCAGCTCAGCGGGACAGGGGGCGTCTGGAAACACCATATATTTT
.,TRBV6-6,TRBD1,TRBJ1-1,CASTGQGQSTEAFF,TGTGCAAGCACGGGACAGGGCCAGAGCACTGAAGCTTTCTTT
.,TRBV5-6,TRBD1,TRBJ1-2,CATHRGPNYGYTF,TGTGCCACCCACAGGGGGCCTAACTATGGCTACACCTTC
.,TRBV5-4,TRBD2,TRBJ2-3,CASSLTSGSTDTQYF,TGTGCCAGCAGCTTGACTAGCGGTAGCACAGATACGCAGTATTTT
.,TRBV5-5,.,TRBJ2-1,CASSLTSMNTNEQFF,TGTGCCAGCAGCTTGACTAGCATGAATACCAATGAGCAGTTCTTC
.,TRBV6-5,TRBD2,TRBJ2-5,CASSYSTSGGRETQYF,TGTGCCAGCAGTTACTCGACTAGCGGGGGGCGGGAGACCCAGTACTTC
once,TRBV5-1,TRBD1,TRBJ1-1,CASRPTGGATEAFF,TGCGCCAGCAGACCGACAGGGGGGGCTACTGAAGCTTTCTTT
once,TRBV7-6,.,TRBJ1-2,CASSLGRGMDYGYTF,TGTGCCAGCAGCTTAGGGAGGGGTATGGACTATGGCTACACCTTC
.,TRBV2,.,TRBJ2-1,CASSENLQVIVNEQFF,TGTGCCAGCAGTGAAAACCTACAGGTAATTGTGAATGAGCAGTTCTTC
.,TRBV29-1,TRBD1,TRBJ1-2,CSALDRADYGYTF,TGCAGCGCTCTGGACAGGGCAGACTATGGCTACACCTTC
.,TRBV6-5,.,TRBJ1-6,CASGNRRGGNSPLHF,TGTGCCAGCGGCAACCGGAGGGGCGGGAATTCACCCCTCCACTTT
.,TRBV11-2,.,TRBJ2-7,CASSLEAHYEQYF,TGTGCCAGCAGCTTAGAAGCCCACTACGAGCAGTACTTC
once,TRBV5-1,.,TRBJ1-1,CASSFSLGQFNTEAFF,TGCGCCAGCAGCTTTTCCCTCGGACAGTTTAACACTGAAGCTTTCTTT